These 27 T cell receptor beta chains were sequenced from one sample in a study of CD8 T cells in ankylosing spondylitis (dated by TCRdb to the late 2010s). Libraries were constructed by 5' RACE. TCRdb shows the sequencer as Illumina HiSeq 2500. TCRdb passed the public sequencing reads through fastp at Q25 and MiXCR, retaining productive beta sequences. When rows share a CDR3 protein, they turn into one entry using the most common DNA and genes. A total of 200,000 to 250,000 distinct CDR3 sequences appear in this sample, around 24% of them only once. The ten largest clones add up to roughly 6.7% of the sample. What was sequenced was blood, either unsorted or a sorted T cell fraction (not recorded which). The source is a male donor with ankylosing spondylitis or in good health (not recorded which).

V is TRBV6-1 and J is TRBJ2-3, with a possible D match to TRBD1 (6 bases). The CDR3 contains 15 residues. The germline V and J ends were trimmed by 6 bases and 0 bases, with 13 bases remaining between them. Germline assignment: CDR1 MNHNS and CDR2 SASEGT. The CDR3 loop reads CASRLTGSSTDTQYF. As DNA, the CDR3 is TGTGCCAGCAGGCTGACAGGTTCTAGCACAGATACGCAGTATTTT.

Note on this clonotype: Because it lacks the conserved phenylalanine or tryptophan at the end, this CDR3 is likely a read error. This chain links TRBV7-9 with TRBJ1-6, with D hard to call. CDR3 length: 14 amino acids. The V end lost 10 bases, the J end lost 4 bases, and 14 bases lay between the germline ends. Germline CDR1 and CDR2: SEHNR and FQNEAQ (reference sequence). CDR3 sequence reads: CAISARDYNSPLHS. The CDR3 DNA reads as TGTGCCATTTCTGCCCGGGATTATAATTCACCCCTCCACTCT.

This clonotype was seen only a few times. The chain carries TRBV18 and TRBJ2-7; TRBD1 agrees at 8 bases. CDR3 length: 15 residues. In germline, CDR1 is KGHSH, CDR2 LQKENI. After removal of 5 bases from V and 0 bases from J, the junction contained 6 bases not matched to a gene. Written as DNA, the CDR3 is TGTGCCAGCTCAGTAGGACAGGGTGTCTCCTACGAGCAGTACTTC. It is translated as CASSVGQGVSYEQYF.

The V gene is TRBV29-1, the J gene TRBJ2-2, with no clear D. Germline CDR1 SQVTM, CDR2 ANQGSEA. Trimming cost V 4 bases and J 6 bases, with 9 bases left between them. The CDR3 length is 12 residues. Here the CDR3 DNA reads TGCAGCGTTGTGACCACCCCCGGGGAGCTGTTTTTT. Protein product: CSVVTTPGELFF.

The sample holds a few counts of this clonotype. The V call is TRBV12-3 or TRBV12-4, the J call TRBJ1-2; TRBD1 agrees at 7 bases. The length of the CDR3 is 15 residues. V trimming: 1 base; J trimming: 0 bases; junction bases outside the gene matches: 2. The CDR3 protein is CASSLGDRTNYGYTF. The CDR3 DNA reads TGTGCCAGCAGTTTAGGGGACAGAACTAACTATGGCTACACCTTC.

This clonotype was seen a handful of times. The chain links TRBV29-1 to TRBJ2-7; TRBD2 matches at 8 bases. This CDR3 has 14 amino acids. Trimming cost V 6 bases and J 2 bases; bases outside gene matches: 9. Looked up from germline, CDR1 is SQVTM and CDR2 is ANQGSEA. DNA of the CDR3: TGCAGCGTAGCAAACGCGGGGGGTACCTACGAGCAGTACTTC. Translation gives CSVANAGGTYEQYF.

On this clonotype: This may stem from a read error, because a much larger clone lies one nucleotide away. The chain uses TRBV9 and TRBJ2-5, with no clear D. Germline values: CDR1 SGDLS, CDR2 YYNGEE. The CDR3 totals 14 residues. The CDR3 sequence is CPSSVQNLEGPQYF. The CDR3 DNA is TGTCCCAGCAGCGTCCAGAACCTCGAAGGACCCCAGTACTTC.

This clonotype was found many times. This chain connects TRBV5-4 to TRBJ1-1; weak D call: TRBD1 (5 bases). CDR1 is SGHNT and CDR2 is YYREEE in the germline V gene (reference sequence). The CDR3 loop spans 16 amino acids. The V end was cut by 4 bases, the J end by 1 base, with 17 bases between. The CDR3 sequence: CASSEERGVGNTEAFF. In DNA, the CDR3 is TGTGCCAGCAGCGAAGAACGAGGGGTCGGGAACACTGAAGCTTTCTTT.

This clonotype was observed at least ten times. This chain uses TRBV12-3 or TRBV12-4 with TRBJ2-4; D is perhaps TRBD2 (6 bases). V lost 6 bases and J 3 bases, leaving 15 bases between the germline ends. The CDR3 covers 15 residues. The CDR3 loop reads CASSLGGTGKNIQYF. The DNA of the CDR3 is TGTGCCAGCAGCCTTGGGGGGACGGGCAAAAACATTCAGTACTTC.

V gene TRBV5-8 combines with J gene TRBJ1-4; perhaps TRBD1 as D (5 bases). This CDR3 region has 14 residues. V lost 7 bases and J 0 bases, leaving 10 bases between the germline ends. Germline CDR1 SGHTS, CDR2 YDEGEE. CDR3 in amino acids: CASRQPATNEKLFF. In nucleotides, the CDR3 is TGTGCCAGCCGACAGCCTGCAACTAATGAAAAACTGTTTTTT. The full variable domain, in which reference TRBV5-8 and TRBJ1-4 provide the parts outside the CDR3, is EAGVTQSPTHLIKTRGQQATLRCSPISGHTSVYWYQQALGLGLQFLLWYDEGEERNRGNFPPRFSGRQFPNYSSELNVNALELEDSALYLCASRQPATNEKLFFGSGTQLSVL.

The chain uses TRBV20-1 and TRBJ1-2; 9 bases are shared with TRBD1. CDR3 size: 16 residues. Germline V gene data show CDR1 as DFQATT and CDR2 as SNEGSKA (reference sequence). Trimming took 0 bases from V and 4 from J; bases not matched to a gene: 9. The CDR3 DNA reads as TGCAGTGCTAGAGATAGGCGGACAGGGGAGGCCTATGGCTACACCTTC. This translates into CSARDRRTGEAYGYTF.

This clonotype was recorded at least ten times. The CDR3: CASSFSGSAYNEQFF. The CDR3 nucleotides read TGTGCCAGCAGTTTTTCAGGGTCGGCCTACAATGAGCAGTTCTTC. The chain carries TRBV5-4 and TRBJ2-1, with D maybe TRBD1 (5 bases). Germline V CDR1 and CDR2: SGHNT, YYREEE (reference sequence). CDR3 size: 15 residues. The V end lost 5 bases, the J end lost 2 bases, and 14 bases lay between the germline ends.

Ten or more counts support this clonotype. The V and J genes are TRBV28 and TRBJ2-3; 7 bases agree with TRBD2. CDR1 is MDHEN and CDR2 is SYDVKM in the germline V gene. The CDR3 covers 15 residues. V was clipped by 7 bases and J by 0 bases; unmatched bases: 7. The DNA of the CDR3 is TGTGCCAGCACCCCTCGAGCGGGGAGCACAGATACGCAGTATTTT. This gives the protein CASTPRAGSTDTQYF.

At least ten counts were recorded for this clonotype. V usage is TRBV12-3 or TRBV12-4 and J usage is TRBJ2-5, with 7 nucleotides matching TRBD1. The junction had 6 bases not matched to a gene; V was cut back by 6 bases and J by 5 bases. There are 13 residues in the CDR3. CDR3 sequence (DNA): TGTGCCAGCAGCACGACAGGGCAGGAGACCCAGTACTTC. Amino acid sequence: CASSTTGQETQYF.

The J gene is TRBJ2-7, the V gene TRBV20-1, with a tentative D call TRBD2 (6 bases). Germline V CDR1 and CDR2: DFQATT, SNEGSKA (reference sequence). The CDR3 covers 16 residues. V lost 0 bases to trimming and J lost 2 bases, with 17 bases between them. The CDR3 here is CSAREPGPRTTYEQYF. CDR3 nucleotide sequence: TGCAGTGCTAGAGAACCGGGCCCTCGGACTACCTACGAGCAGTACTTC.

There are many counts of this clonotype. The chain has TRBV2 and TRBJ2-7, with 8 bases that match TRBD2. Per the germline V gene, CDR1 is SNHLY and CDR2 is FYNNEI. V gave up 8 bases and J gave up 3 bases; unmatched junction bases: 9. This CDR3 has 14 amino acids. CDR3: CASRGGQLGYEQYF. CDR3 nucleotide sequence: TGTGCCAGCCGGGGGGGGCAGCTGGGCTACGAGCAGTACTTC.

This sequence joins TRBV11-2 and TRBJ2-7; D gene ambiguous. Trimming pared 5 bases from V and 6 bases from J, leaving 11 bases between. This CDR3 contains 12 residues. The germline CDR1 and CDR2 sequences are SGHAT and FQNNGV. The CDR3: CASSLHTTEQYF. As DNA, the CDR3 is TGTGCCAGCAGCCTCCACACTACCGAGCAGTACTTC.

V is TRBV29-1 and J is TRBJ1-2, with D possibly TRBD1 on 5 matching bases. CDR1 and CDR2 (germline): SQVTM, ANQGSEA. V was trimmed by 1 base and J by 8 bases, leaving 17 bases between them. The length of the CDR3 is 14 residues. CDR3: CSVEVGRAHSGYTF. The CDR3 region has the DNA TGCAGCGTTGAAGTGGGCAGGGCACACTCCGGCTACACCTTC.

Many counts were recorded for this clonotype. The chain employs TRBV7-2 and TRBJ2-5; D unresolved. Per the germline V gene, CDR1 is SGHTA and CDR2 is FQGNSA. Trimming pared 5 bases from V and 6 bases from J, leaving 13 bases between. The CDR3 runs 13 residues. The CDR3 region is CASSLEPFQTQYF. The CDR3 coding sequence is TGTGCCAGCAGCCTAGAGCCGTTTCAGACCCAGTACTTC.

Many counts were recorded for this clonotype. V and J are TRBV27 and TRBJ1-6, with 10 bases matching TRBD1. CDR1 and CDR2 (germline): MNHEY, SMNVEV (reference sequence). V was pared by 6 bases and J by 4 bases, with 3 bases of the junction left unmatched. The length of the CDR3 is 15 residues. In DNA form, the CDR3 reads TGTGCCAGCAGACCGGGACAGGGGTATAATTCACCCCTCCACTTT. Protein: CASRPGQGYNSPLHF.

This clonotype was seen repeatedly, ten times or more. This sequence joins TRBV6-1 and TRBJ2-1, with D possibly TRBD2 on 7 matching bases. CDR3 length: 15 residues. CDR1 is MNHNS and CDR2 is SASEGT in the germline V gene. The V end was cut by 6 bases, the J end by 3 bases, with 15 bases between. CDR3 nucleotide sequence: TGTGCCAGCAGCCCGGGGGGCAGGGACTACAATGAGCAGTTCTTC. Translating it yields CASSPGGRDYNEQFF.

Many counts were recorded for this clonotype. The gene calls are TRBV20-1 and TRBJ1-4; D might be TRBD1 (5 bases). V lost 0 bases, J lost 4 bases, and 12 bases lay in between. The germline CDR1 and CDR2 sequences are DFQATT and SNEGSKA (reference sequence). The CDR3 totals 15 residues. CDR3 nucleotides: TGCAGTGCTAGAGATTCTGACAGTGGTAATGAAAAACTGTTTTTT. Translation gives CSARDSDSGNEKLFF.

This clonotype was found many times. The chain combines TRBV3-1 with TRBJ2-7; D is ambiguous. Trimming took off 1 base at V and 1 base at J, with 8 bases between the two ends. Germline V CDR1 and CDR2: LGHDT, YNNKEL (reference sequence). This CDR3 is built from 14 residues. The CDR3 DNA sequence: TGTGCCAGCAGCCAAGGGATAGGGTCCTACGAGCAGTACTTC. Amino acid sequence: CASSQGIGSYEQYF.

CDR3 sequence: CASSPPKRADEQYF. The CDR3 nucleotides are TGTGCCAGCTCACCACCGAAAAGGGCCGACGAGCAGTACTTC. J is TRBJ2-7 and V is TRBV18; D unresolved. The germline CDR1 and CDR2 sequences are KGHSH and LQKENI. CDR3 length: 14 amino acids. V was shortened by 0 bases and J by 5 bases, with 11 bases between the two germline ends.

This clonotype was seen at least ten times. The CDR3 here is CASSPAMWDYGYTF. CDR3 sequence (DNA): TGCGCCAGCAGCCCAGCTATGTGGGACTATGGCTACACCTTC. The rearrangement links TRBV4-3 to TRBJ1-2; D gene ambiguous. Germline-derived CDR1 and CDR2 are LGHNA and YSLEER. V was pared by 4 bases and J by 3 bases, with 12 bases between. CDR3 size: 14 residues.

This chain links TRBV12-3 or TRBV12-4 with TRBJ1-1, with D tentatively TRBD1 (6 bases). The CDR3 is 14 residues long. With 7 bases removed from V and 4 bases from J, the gap between germline ends came to 16 bases. CDR3 DNA: TGTGCCAGCACCGTGGGACAAATGCGCACTGAAGCTTTCTTT. Its translation: CASTVGQMRTEAFF.

This clonotype was recorded at least ten times. The chain is built from TRBV20-1 and TRBJ1-1; possibly TRBD1 for D (5 bases). V lost 6 bases, J lost 6 bases, and 17 bases lay in between. CDR3 length equals 13 residues. The V gene's germline CDR1 is DFQATT and CDR2 SNEGSKA (reference sequence). The CDR3 bases are TGCAGTGCCCCCCGGGGCAGGGCGGCTGAAGCTTTCTTT. It translates to CSAPRGRAAEAFF.